The next 5 T cell receptor beta chains were all read from a single sample in a study of post-analysis software for immune sequencing data. These receptors lack a known antigen. Whole-study findings and limits: Among roughly 5 TRBV segments more frequent in patients than controls were TRBV5-6, TRBV5-1 and TRBV20-1.

Carried by the TCR beta cDNA libraries were unique molecular identifiers. TCRdb called the PCR reads again in MiXCR, with one record for every CDR3 protein. The repertoire holds approximately 350,000 distinct CDR3 sequences, 30% to 45% seen once, with roughly 13% in the top ten. Sequencing was performed on blood. The source is a girl aged 10 to 17 with multiple sclerosis.

The CDR3 DNA sequence: TGCAGCGTTGGAGCAGGGCTCAATCAGCCCCAGCATTTT. Protein sequence: CSVGAGLNQPQHF. The chain has TRBV29-1 and TRBJ1-5; weak D call: TRBD1 (5 bases). V shed 4 bases and J shed 3 bases, with 10 bases lying between them. From germline, CDR1 is SQVTM and CDR2 ANQGSEA. The CDR3 sequence is 13 residues long. Variable domain in full (rest from reference TRBV29-1 and TRBJ1-5): SAVISQKPSRDICQRGTSLTIQCQVDSQVTMMFWYRQQPGQSLTLIATANQGSEATYESGFVIDKFPISRPNLTFSTLTVSNMSPEDSSIYLCSVGAGLNQPQHFGDGTRLSIL.

The chain is built from TRBV6-1 and TRBJ2-7; D gene unclear. Germline V CDR1 and CDR2: MNHNS, SASEGT. This CDR3 is 14 amino acids long. Trimming shortened V by 6 bases and J by 2 bases, and 14 bases separated the two germline ends. CDR3 DNA: TGTGCCAGCAGGAATCCTCTCCCTCCCTACGAGCAGTACTTC. Amino acid sequence: CASRNPLPPYEQYF.

The chain employs TRBV7-9 and TRBJ1-2, with 9 bases matching TRBD1. Germline values: CDR1 SEHNR, CDR2 FQNEAQ (reference sequence). This CDR3 region has 14 residues. V shed 5 bases, J shed 8 bases, and the junction held 9 bases outside the gene matches. CDR3 sequence reads: CASSATGTGNGYTF. The CDR3 nucleotides are TGTGCCAGCAGCGCAACCGGGACAGGGAACGGCTACACCTTC.

The chain recombines TRBV14 with TRBJ2-3; D unresolved. This CDR3 has 15 amino acids. The V and J ends lost 2 bases and 1 base respectively, with 10 bases between them. CDR1 and CDR2 (germline): SGHDN, FVKESK. CDR3: CASSQLLPGTDTQYF. The CDR3 region has the DNA TGTGCCAGCAGCCAACTACTACCGGGCACAGATACGCAGTATTTT.

This chain connects TRBV30 to TRBJ1-5; tentatively, D is TRBD1 (6 bases). Trimming shortened V by 0 bases and J by 5 bases, and 11 bases separated the two germline ends. Germline values: CDR1 GTSNPN, CDR2 SVGIG (reference sequence). This CDR3 is built from 14 residues. For the CDR3, the DNA is TGTGCCTGGAGTGTTCGGCAGGGGCATCAGCCCCAGCATTTT. Translated, it gives CAWSVRQGHQPQHF.